This TCR beta chain was sequenced during a study of blood T cell repertoires in COVID-19. Study information: From the United States, Italy and Spain came samples of acute and convalescent COVID-19. The analysed material was cDNA or gDNA that came from T cells, B-cell-depleted T cells, or PBMCs.

Repertoires were generated with immunoSEQ multiplex PCR, while TCRdb's copy carries only in-frame clones and drops some. In the table there are approximately 200,000 clones, 80% to 90% of which are singletons. Someone with COVID-19 had been met by exposed participants within 2 weeks before study entry. This TCR was sampled from a woman under 40 who had been exposed to COVID-19. Specimen: PBMCs or T cells enriched from blood (not recorded which).

For the CDR3, the DNA is TGTGCCGGGAAAGGACTAGCGGGGGGTAATGAGCAGTTCTTC. This translates into CAGKGLAGGNEQFF. This chain links TRBV6-5 with TRBJ2-1; the match to TRBD2 covers 14 bases. The CDR3 totals 14 residues. Trimming cost V 11 bases and J 7 bases; bases outside gene matches: 7. The germline CDR1 and CDR2 sequences are MNHEY and SVGAGI.